What follows describes a single TCR beta chain. This entry comes from a study of OX40 agonist ivuxolimab in advanced cancers. Overall study: Among those enrolled, mean age was around 55 years (range roughly 23 to 79) and 75% to 85% were male.

With 2 bases clipped from V and 8 bases from J, the junction kept 16 bases outside the gene matches. Germline V gives CDR1 KGHSH, CDR2 LQKENI. The length of the CDR3 is 17 residues. Sequenced by immunoSEQ multiplex PCR; TCRdb stores in-frame clones only, minus some. The repertoire has tens of thousands of clones, 91% of them found once; the top ten carry around 8.7%. Patients with autoimmune history or systemic immunosuppression were excluded. The V gene is TRBV18, the J gene TRBJ2-7, with 9 bases matching TRBD1. The sequencing used CD4+ or CD8+ T cells sorted from blood, collected in a trial of the OX40 agonist ivuxolimab. The receptor comes from an adult with an advanced solid tumor such as melanoma, head and neck, liver or kidney cancer. CDR3 in amino acids: CASSPTQPGQGAMQQYF. DNA for the CDR3: TGTGCCAGCTCACCAACTCAACCGGGACAGGGTGCAATGCAGCAGTACTTC.